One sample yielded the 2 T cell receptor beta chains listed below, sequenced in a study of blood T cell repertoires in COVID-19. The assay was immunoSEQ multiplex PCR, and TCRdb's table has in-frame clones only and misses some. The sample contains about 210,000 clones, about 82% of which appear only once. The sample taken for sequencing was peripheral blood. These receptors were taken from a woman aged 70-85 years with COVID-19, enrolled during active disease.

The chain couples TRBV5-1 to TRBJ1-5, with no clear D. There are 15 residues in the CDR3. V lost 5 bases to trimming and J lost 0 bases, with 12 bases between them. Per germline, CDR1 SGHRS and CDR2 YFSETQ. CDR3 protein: CASSLTGISNQPQHF. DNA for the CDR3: TGCGCCAGCAGTTTGACCGGGATTAGCAATCAGCCCCAGCATTTT.

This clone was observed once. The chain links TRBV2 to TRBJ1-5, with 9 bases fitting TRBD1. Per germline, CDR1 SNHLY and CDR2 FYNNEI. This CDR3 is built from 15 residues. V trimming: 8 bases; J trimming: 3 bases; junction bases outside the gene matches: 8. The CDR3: CASGLGQGYNQPQHF. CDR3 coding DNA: TGTGCCAGCGGGTTGGGACAGGGATACAATCAGCCCCAGCATTTT.